This TCR beta chain was sequenced for a study of T cells expressing NK-cell markers. Generation of TCR beta cDNA was performed by 5'RACE template switching incorporating UMIs. TCRdb re-called the 5' RACE reads and catalogs CDR3 proteins one per entry, DNA excluded. With a few hundred thousand distinct CDR3 sequences in the sample, the ten largest clones hold under 0.5%. Sample: blood T cells: a sorted CD56 or NKG2C T cell subset, CD4+ or CD8+ T cells, or bulk PBMC T cells (not recorded which). The TCR was taken from a man in his late teens or twenties in good health.

The CDR3 is CASSVGLAGWNEQFF. The rearrangement uses TRBV9 and TRBJ2-1; TCRdb designates TRBD2, a call that cannot be tested without DNA. Germline V gives CDR1 SGDLS, CDR2 YYNGEE. The CDR3 totals 15 residues.